This T cell receptor beta chain was captured by sequencing in a study of CD8 T cells in ankylosing spondylitis. This clonotype was recorded a few times. Its antigen is undetermined. CDR1 and CDR2 (germline): LGHDT, YNNKEL (reference sequence). Trimming at V came to 4 bases and at J to 8 bases, leaving 4 bases not matched to a gene. The CDR3 is 12 residues long. In TCRdb, the 5' RACE reads were re-called with MiXCR into one record per CDR3 protein. This sample has about 540,000 distinct CDR3 sequences, with roughly 12% found just once. Study-level points and caveats: CD8+ disease-linked clones were present at relatively low frequencies in blood. Some motif variants were previously reported in reactive arthritis synovial fluid and blood. Ankylosing spondylitis blood seemed to carry a telltale TCR beta motif made of under 10 highly homologous variants. Clones linked to disease were reported to show significant enrichment in matched ankylosing spondylitis synovial fluid.

Material: blood, either unsorted or a sorted T cell fraction (not recorded which). The TCR was taken from a male donor with ankylosing spondylitis. This chain connects TRBV3-1 to TRBJ1-2; 7 bases line up with TRBD1. As DNA, the CDR3 is TGTGCCAGCAGCCGTACAGGGGAAGGCTACACCTTC. Protein: CASSRTGEGYTF.